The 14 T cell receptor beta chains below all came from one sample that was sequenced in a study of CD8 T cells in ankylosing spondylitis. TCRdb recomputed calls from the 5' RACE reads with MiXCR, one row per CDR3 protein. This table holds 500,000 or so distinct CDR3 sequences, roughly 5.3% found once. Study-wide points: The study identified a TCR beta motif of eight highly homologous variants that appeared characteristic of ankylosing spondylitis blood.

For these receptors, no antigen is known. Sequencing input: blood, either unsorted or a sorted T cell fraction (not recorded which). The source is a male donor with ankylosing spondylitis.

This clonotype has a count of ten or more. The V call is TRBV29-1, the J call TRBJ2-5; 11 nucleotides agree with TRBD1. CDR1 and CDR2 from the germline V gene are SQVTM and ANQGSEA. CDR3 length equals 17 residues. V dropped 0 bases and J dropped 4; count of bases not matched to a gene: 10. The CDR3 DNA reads TGCAGCGTTGAAGATTCTGAGGACAGGGGGCGTGCAGAGACCCAGTACTTC. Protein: CSVEDSEDRGRAETQYF.

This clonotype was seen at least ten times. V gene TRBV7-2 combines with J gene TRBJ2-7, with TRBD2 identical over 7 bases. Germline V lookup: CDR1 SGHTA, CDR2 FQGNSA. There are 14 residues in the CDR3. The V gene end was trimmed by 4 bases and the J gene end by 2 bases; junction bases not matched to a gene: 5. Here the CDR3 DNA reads TGTGCCAGCAGCTATGGGGGGGACGCCTACGAGCAGTACTTC. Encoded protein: CASSYGGDAYEQYF.

The CDR3 region has the DNA TGCAGTGCTAGAGATTTAAGGGGTTCTGGGGAGCTGTTTTTT. Its protein is CSARDLRGSGELFF. This rearrangement joins TRBV20-1 to TRBJ2-2; D might be TRBD1 (5 bases). This CDR3 region has 14 residues. V was pared by 0 bases and J by 8 bases, with 13 bases between. Looked up from germline, CDR1 is DFQATT and CDR2 is SNEGSKA (reference sequence).

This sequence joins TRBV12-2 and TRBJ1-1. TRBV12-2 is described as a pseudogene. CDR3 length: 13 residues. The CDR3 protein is CASSPGRAVEAFF. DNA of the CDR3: TGTGCCAGCAGCCCCGGGCGCGCGGTTGAAGCTTTCTTT.

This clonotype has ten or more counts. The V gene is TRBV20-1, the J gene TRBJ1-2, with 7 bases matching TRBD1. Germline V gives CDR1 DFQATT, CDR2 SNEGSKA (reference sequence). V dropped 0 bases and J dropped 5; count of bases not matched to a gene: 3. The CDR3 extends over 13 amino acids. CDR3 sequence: CSAREPTGYGYTF. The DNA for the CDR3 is TGCAGTGCTAGAGAGCCGACAGGGTATGGCTACACCTTC.

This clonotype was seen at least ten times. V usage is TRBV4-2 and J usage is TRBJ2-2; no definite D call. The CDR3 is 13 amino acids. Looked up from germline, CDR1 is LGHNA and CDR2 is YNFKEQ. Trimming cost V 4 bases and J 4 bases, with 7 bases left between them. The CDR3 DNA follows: TGTGCCAGCAGCCCAGTAATCACCGGGGAGCTGTTTTTT. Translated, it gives CASSPVITGELFF.

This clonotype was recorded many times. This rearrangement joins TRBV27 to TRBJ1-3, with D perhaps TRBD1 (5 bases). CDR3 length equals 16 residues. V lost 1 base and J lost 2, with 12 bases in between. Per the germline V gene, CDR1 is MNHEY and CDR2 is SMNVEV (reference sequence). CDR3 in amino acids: CASSLYPGRAGNTIYF. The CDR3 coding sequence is TGTGCCAGCAGTTTATATCCGGGACGGGCTGGAAACACCATATATTTT.

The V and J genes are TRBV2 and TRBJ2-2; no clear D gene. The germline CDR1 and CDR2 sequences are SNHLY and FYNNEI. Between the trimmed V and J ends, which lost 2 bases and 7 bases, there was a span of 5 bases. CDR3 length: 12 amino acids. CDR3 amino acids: CASSEFVGELFF. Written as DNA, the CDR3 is TGTGCCAGCAGTGAATTTGTCGGGGAGCTGTTTTTT.

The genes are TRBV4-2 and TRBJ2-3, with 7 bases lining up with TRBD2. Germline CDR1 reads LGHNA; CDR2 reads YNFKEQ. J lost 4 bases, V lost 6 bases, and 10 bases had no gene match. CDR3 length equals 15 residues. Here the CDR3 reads CASSPWRESSDTQYF. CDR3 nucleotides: TGTGCCAGCAGTCCCTGGCGGGAGTCATCAGATACGCAGTATTTT.

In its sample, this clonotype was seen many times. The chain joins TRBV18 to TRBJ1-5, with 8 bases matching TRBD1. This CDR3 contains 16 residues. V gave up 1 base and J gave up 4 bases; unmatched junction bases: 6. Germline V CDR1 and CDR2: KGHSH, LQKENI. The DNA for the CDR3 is TGTGCCAGCTCACCACGGACAGGGCCTCCTAATCAGCCCCAGCATTTT. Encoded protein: CASSPRTGPPNQPQHF.

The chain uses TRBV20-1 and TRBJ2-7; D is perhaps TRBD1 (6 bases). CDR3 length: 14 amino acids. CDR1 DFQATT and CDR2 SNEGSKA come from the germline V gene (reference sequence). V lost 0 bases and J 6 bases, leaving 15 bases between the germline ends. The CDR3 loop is CSAREGNRVGEQYF. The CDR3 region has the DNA TGCAGTGCTAGAGAGGGGAACAGGGTTGGCGAGCAGTACTTC.

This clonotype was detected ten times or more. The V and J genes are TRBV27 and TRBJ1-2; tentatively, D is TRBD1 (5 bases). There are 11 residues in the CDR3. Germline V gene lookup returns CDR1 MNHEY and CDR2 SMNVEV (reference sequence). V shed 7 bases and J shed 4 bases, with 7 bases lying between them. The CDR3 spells CASMRGYGYTF. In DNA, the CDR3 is TGTGCCAGCATGAGGGGCTATGGCTACACCTTC.

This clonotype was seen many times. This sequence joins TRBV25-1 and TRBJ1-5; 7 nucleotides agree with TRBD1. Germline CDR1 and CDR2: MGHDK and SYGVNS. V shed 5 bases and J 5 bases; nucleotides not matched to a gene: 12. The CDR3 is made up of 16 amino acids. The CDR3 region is CASSPHRGDRHQPQHF. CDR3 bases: TGTGCCAGCAGTCCCCACAGGGGAGATAGACATCAGCCCCAGCATTTT.

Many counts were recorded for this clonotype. The CDR3 here is CASSPQTRRQGDGYTF. DNA for the CDR3: TGCGCCAGCAGCCCTCAGACGAGGCGACAGGGGGATGGCTACACCTTC. The J gene is TRBJ1-2, the V gene TRBV4-1, with TRBD1 matching over 9 bases. Losses at the gene ends were 4 bases for V and 6 bases for J; bases not matched to a gene: 12. The CDR3 covers 16 residues. CDR1 and CDR2 from the germline V gene are MGHRA and YSYEKL.